This TCR beta chain was sequenced during a study of blood T cell repertoires in COVID-19 (dated by TCRdb to 2020 to 2021). Concerning the study at large: Samples covering the acute and convalescent phases of COVID-19 were provided by collaborators in the United States, Italy and Spain. The prospective study material was composed of cDNA or gDNA derived from T cells, B-cell-depleted T cells, or PBMCs. Subjects who had been exposed to COVID-19, were actively infected with it, or had recovered from it provided the deeply sampled blood TCRbeta repertoires that made up the dataset. A freely available public database, intended as a resource for researchers studying the immune response to SARS-CoV-2, is where the repertoires were released. The samples were drawn from two sources: the first 160 participants of the ongoing ImmuneRACE study, and 1,200 or so subjects contributed by 6 global collaborators. The sample metadata nearly always contained a de-identified subject ID, COVID-19 status, age in years and sex. Where available, HLA class I and class II types were taken from metadata supplied by the sample provider and were not determined by assay-based typing.

At one collaborating source in Seattle, patients were enrolled during active infection and were followed longitudinally through the course of disease. Collaborating institutions collected whole blood in K2EDTA tubes following their own protocols. For TCRbeta analysis, collaborator samples were shipped as frozen whole blood, as isolated PBMCs, or as DNA extracted from either sample type. Remarks on this clone: It has no known antigen specificity. The record has no base qualities; no much larger clone is one base away.

Overall study results and their limits: The quantity of clinical and demographic metadata differed by source and by participant and was supplied without curation.

TCRbeta CDR3 regions were amplified from genomic DNA by means of the immunoSEQ Assay, a bias-controlled multiplex PCR. The study's processing was this. Within the assay, amplification of reference gene primers was used to estimate how many nucleated cells each sample contained. To quantify the absolute abundance of each unique TCRbeta CDR3 rearrangement, sequence reads were collapsed and filtered. For each sample, productive Simpson clonality was calculated by taking the square root of Simpson's diversity index across productive rearrangements. As stored in TCRdb, this immuneACCESS dataset retains in-frame rearrangements with V and J assigned. A fraction of the clones does not appear; measured against another copy, unresolved V genes explain less than half of the discrepancy, and the remainder lacks a known reason. The D gene and trimming were derived from the DNA, and the V and J assignments and clone size from that table. A total of about 290,000 clones appear in this sample, nearly 90% of them only once. The ten largest clones add up to over 8.5% of the sample.

The receptor was isolated from a woman in her 30s with COVID-19, enrolled during active disease. The source material was peripheral blood.

The bases are TGTGCCAGCAGTTATTCCCCTGACAGGGGGCAAAACGAGCAGTACTTC. Its amino acids are CASSYSPDRGQNEQYF. Recombination joined TRBV6-2 or TRBV6-3 with TRBJ2-7; 10 bases in the junction line up with TRBD1. CDR1 and CDR2 are drawn from the germline V gene: MNHEY, SVGEGT. The CDR3 starts with the cysteine, ends with the phenylalanine, and has 16 residues. Here the CDR3 DNA is all that survives: 48 bases in frame from base 1. Here V drops 3 bases and J drops 5 bases, and the junction holds 10 bases not matched to any gene.